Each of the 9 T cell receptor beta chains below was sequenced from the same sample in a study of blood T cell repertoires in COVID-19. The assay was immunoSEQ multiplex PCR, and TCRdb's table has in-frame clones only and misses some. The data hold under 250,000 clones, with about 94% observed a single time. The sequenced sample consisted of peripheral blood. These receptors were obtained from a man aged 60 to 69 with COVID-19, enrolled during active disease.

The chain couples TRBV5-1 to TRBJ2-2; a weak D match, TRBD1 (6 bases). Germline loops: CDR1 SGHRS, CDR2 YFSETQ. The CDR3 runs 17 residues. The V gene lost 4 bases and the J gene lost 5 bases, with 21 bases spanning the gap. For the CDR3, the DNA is TGCGCCAGCAGCCCAACCTCCGGGACAAGGAAGACCGGGGAGCTGTTTTTT. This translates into CASSPTSGTRKTGELFF.

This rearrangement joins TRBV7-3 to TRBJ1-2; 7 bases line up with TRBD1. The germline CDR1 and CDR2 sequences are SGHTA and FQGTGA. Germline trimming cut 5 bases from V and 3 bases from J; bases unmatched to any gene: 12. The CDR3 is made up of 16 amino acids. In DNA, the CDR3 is TGTGCCAGCAGCGGGCGACAGGGAGAAATGGACTATGGCTACACCTTC. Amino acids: CASSGRQGEMDYGYTF.

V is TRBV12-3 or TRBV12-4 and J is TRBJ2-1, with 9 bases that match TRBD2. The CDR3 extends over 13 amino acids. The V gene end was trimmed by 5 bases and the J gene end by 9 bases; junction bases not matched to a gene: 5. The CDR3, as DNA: TGTGCCAGCAGTGTCGGGACTAGCAGTGAGCAGTTCTTC. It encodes CASSVGTSSEQFF.

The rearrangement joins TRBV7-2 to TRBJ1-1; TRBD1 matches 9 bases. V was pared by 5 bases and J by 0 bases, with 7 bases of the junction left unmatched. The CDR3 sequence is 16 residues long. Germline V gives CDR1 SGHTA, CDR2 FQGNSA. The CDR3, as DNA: TGTGCCAGCAGCAAAAACAGGGGGCGTCTGAACACTGAAGCTTTCTTT. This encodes CASSKNRGRLNTEAFF. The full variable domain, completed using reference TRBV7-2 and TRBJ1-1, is GAGVSQSPSNKVTEKGKDVELRCDPISGHTALYWYRQSLGQGLEFLIYFQGNSAPDKSGLPSDRFSAERTGGSVSTLTIQRTQQEDSAVYLCASSKNRGRLNTEAFFGQGTRLTVV.

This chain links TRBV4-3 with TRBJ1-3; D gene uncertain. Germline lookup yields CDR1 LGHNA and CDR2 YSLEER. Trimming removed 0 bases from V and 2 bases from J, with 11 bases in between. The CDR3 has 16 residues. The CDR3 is CASSQDFGQAGNTIYF. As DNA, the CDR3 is TGCGCCAGCAGCCAAGATTTTGGGCAGGCTGGAAACACCATATATTTT.

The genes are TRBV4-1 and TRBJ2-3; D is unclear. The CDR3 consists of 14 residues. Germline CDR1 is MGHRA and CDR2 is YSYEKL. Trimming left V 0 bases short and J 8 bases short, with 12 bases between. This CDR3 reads CASSQDLIARTQYF. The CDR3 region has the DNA TGCGCCAGCAGCCAAGATCTGATAGCACGTACGCAGTATTTT.

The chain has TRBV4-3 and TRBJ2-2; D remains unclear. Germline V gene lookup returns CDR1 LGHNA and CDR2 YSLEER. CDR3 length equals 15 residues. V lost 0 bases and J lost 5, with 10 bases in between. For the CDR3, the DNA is TGCGCCAGCAGCCAAGAGCGACATTCAACCGGGGAGCTGTTTTTT. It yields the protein CASSQERHSTGELFF.

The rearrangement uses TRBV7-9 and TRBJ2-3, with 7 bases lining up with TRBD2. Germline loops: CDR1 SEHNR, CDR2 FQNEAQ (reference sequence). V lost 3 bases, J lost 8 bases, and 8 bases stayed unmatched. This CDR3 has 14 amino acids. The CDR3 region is CASSLAGVGSTQYF. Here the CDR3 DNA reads TGTGCCAGCAGCTTGGCGGGAGTAGGGAGTACGCAGTATTTT. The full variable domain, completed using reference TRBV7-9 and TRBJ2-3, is DTGVSQNPRHKITKRGQNVTFRCDPISEHNRLYWYRQTLGQGPEFLTYFQNEAQLEKSRLLSDRFSAERPKGSFSTLEIQRTEQGDSAMYLCASSLAGVGSTQYFGPGTRLTVL.

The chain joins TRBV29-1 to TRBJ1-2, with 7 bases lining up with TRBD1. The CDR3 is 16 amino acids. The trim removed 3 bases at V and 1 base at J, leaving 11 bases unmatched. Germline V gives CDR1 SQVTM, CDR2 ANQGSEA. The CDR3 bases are TGCAGCGTTGAGGGCAGGGGGAGAGGGGATAACTATGGCTACACCTTC. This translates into CSVEGRGRGDNYGYTF.